The 27 T cell receptor beta chains below all came from one sample that was sequenced in a study of blood T cells in healthy people across ages. A second PCR, run for roughly 7 to 11 cycles, used a sample-barcoded 5' primer plus a J-beta primer mix. TCRdb reprocessed the 5' RACE reads with MiXCR, giving one entry per CDR3 protein. The sample lists fewer than 700,000 distinct CDR3 sequences; around 48% were seen once. The sequencing sample was made of blood. Receptors originate from an older man in good health.

The rearrangement uses TRBV20-1 and TRBJ2-1; D possibly corresponds to TRBD1 (5 bases). Per germline, CDR1 DFQATT and CDR2 SNEGSKA (reference sequence). The germline V and J ends were trimmed by 0 bases and 7 bases, with 13 bases remaining between them. The CDR3 has 14 residues. CDR3 protein: CSARDPQGRNEQFF. The DNA for the CDR3 is TGCAGTGCTAGAGATCCCCAGGGAAGGAATGAGCAGTTCTTC.

This clonotype showed up just a few times. The chain employs TRBV15 and TRBJ2-3; D may be TRBD1 or TRBD2 (5 bases each). Trimming took off 0 bases at V and 1 base at J, with 17 bases between the two ends. Germline V gene sequence: CDR1 LNHNV, CDR2 YYDKDF (reference sequence). This CDR3 spans 18 amino acids. The CDR3 DNA reads TGTGCCACCAGCAGAGATTTGGGTGGGGGACGGCGCACAGATACGCAGTATTTT. The encoded protein is CATSRDLGGGRRTDTQYF.

The chain is built from TRBV27 and TRBJ2-1; D not certain. The V end was cut by 7 bases, the J end by 3 bases, with 4 bases between. CDR1 is MNHEY and CDR2 is SMNVEV in the germline V gene (reference sequence). CDR3 length: 11 amino acids. The CDR3, as DNA: TGTGCCAGCAAGTACTACAATGAGCAGTTCTTC. It encodes CASKYYNEQFF.

The rearrangement joins TRBV5-1 to TRBJ2-2, with D perhaps TRBD1 (5 bases). CDR1 and CDR2 from the germline V gene are SGHRS and YFSETQ. There are 15 residues in the CDR3. Trimming took 2 bases from V and 2 from J, leaving 10 bases between them. CDR3 loop: CASSLEQENTGELFF. CDR3 DNA sequence: TGCGCCAGCAGCTTAGAACAGGAAAACACCGGGGAGCTGTTTTTT.

This chain joins TRBV5-1 and TRBJ2-6; D is possibly TRBD1 or TRBD2 (5 bases each). V was pared by 1 base and J by 2 bases, with 10 bases between. The CDR3 length is 16 residues. Germline-derived CDR1 and CDR2 are SGHRS and YFSETQ. CDR3 DNA sequence: TGCGCCAGCAGCTTGATGGGACGGACTGGGGCCAACGTCCTGACTTTC. Its translation is CASSLMGRTGANVLTF.

The chain employs TRBV7-2 and TRBJ1-2, with TRBD1 as a possible D gene (6 bases). This CDR3 region has 13 residues. Germline lookup yields CDR1 SGHTA and CDR2 FQGNSA. V dropped 6 bases and J dropped 6 bases, with 14 bases sitting between them. The CDR3 protein is CASRVQGRDGYTF. CDR3 bases: TGTGCCAGCAGGGTACAGGGAAGGGATGGCTACACCTTC.

This clonotype was seen more than once but under ten times. The chain links TRBV4-2 to TRBJ2-7; TRBD1 aligns across 9 bases. J lost 11 bases, V lost 1 base, and 3 bases had no gene match. Germline V lookup: CDR1 LGHNA, CDR2 YNFKEQ. The CDR3 contains 12 residues. This CDR3 reads CASSQGQGGEYF. Here the CDR3 DNA reads TGTGCCAGCAGCCAAGGACAGGGGGGGGAGTACTTC.

The chain joins TRBV20-1 to TRBJ2-7, with D perhaps TRBD2 (6 bases). The CDR3 covers 15 residues. In germline, CDR1 is DFQATT, CDR2 SNEGSKA (reference sequence). Trimming cost V 1 base and J 3 bases, with 16 bases left between them. The CDR3 bases are TGCAGTGCTAGAGGTCTCCCTTCTAGCGTCTACGAGCAGTACTTC. Protein: CSARGLPSSVYEQYF.

V usage is TRBV7-6 and J usage is TRBJ2-3; D unresolved. From germline, CDR1 is SGHVS and CDR2 FNYEAQ. The V gene lost 5 bases and the J gene lost 0 bases, with 6 bases spanning the gap. CDR3 length equals 13 residues. CDR3 sequence (DNA): TGTGCCAGCAGCGTCATAAGCACAGATACGCAGTATTTT. Translated: CASSVISTDTQYF.

The V and J genes are TRBV7-9 and TRBJ2-5; TRBD1 is a possible D gene (6 bases). The germline V and J ends were trimmed by 0 bases and 11 bases, with 13 bases remaining between them. The V gene's germline CDR1 is SEHNR and CDR2 FQNEAQ (reference sequence). This CDR3 spans 13 amino acids. The CDR3 sequence: CASSLAEGGAQYF. Written as DNA, the CDR3 is TGTGCCAGCAGCTTAGCGGAAGGGGGAGCGCAGTACTTC.

V and J are TRBV14 and TRBJ2-5; D uncertain. The CDR3 extends over 13 amino acids. CDR1 is SGHDN, CDR2 FVKESK, per germline. Trimming cost V 1 base and J 5 bases, with 8 bases left between them. The CDR3 loop reads CASSQGGLETQYF. The DNA for the CDR3 is TGTGCCAGCAGCCAAGGCGGTTTGGAGACCCAGTACTTC.

With regard to this clonotype: The junction departs from the called germline gene at one end, perhaps through a read error. The chain combines TRBV18 with TRBJ2-3; D is perhaps TRBD2 (6 bases). Germline V gene sequence: CDR1 KGHSH, CDR2 LQKENI. The CDR3 is 15 residues long. CDR3 residues: CANSPQGTSTDTQYF. Here the CDR3 DNA reads TGTGCCAACTCACCACAAGGGACTAGCACAGATACGCAGTATTTT. Using reference TRBV18 and TRBJ2-3 for the parts outside the CDR3, the full variable domain is NAGVMQNPRHLVRRRGQEARLRCSPMKGHSHVYWYRQLPEEGLKFMVYLQKENIIDESGMPKERFSAEFPKEGPSILRIQQVVRGDSAAYFCANSPQGTSTDTQYFGPGTRLTVL.

The V gene is TRBV24-1, the J gene TRBJ2-5; D ambiguous. Germline V gives CDR1 KGHDR, CDR2 SFDVKD. The ends were cut back, 3 bases at V and 11 bases at J, with 21 bases in the middle. The CDR3 sequence is 15 residues long. In DNA form, the CDR3 reads TGTGCCACCAGTGATCCCACCTCTGGCGGAGATGAGCAGTACTTC. Protein: CATSDPTSGGDEQYF.

This clonotype appeared a few times. The rearrangement links TRBV3-1 to TRBJ1-6; D not certain. The CDR3 sequence is 15 residues long. The germline V and J ends were trimmed by 4 bases and 0 bases, with 7 bases remaining between them. CDR1 is LGHDT, CDR2 YNNKEL, per germline (reference sequence). In DNA form, the CDR3 reads TGTGCCAGCAGCCCCCAGAGCTCCTATAATTCACCCCTCCACTTT. This encodes CASSPQSSYNSPLHF. Using reference TRBV3-1 and TRBJ1-6 for the parts outside the CDR3, the full variable domain is DTAVSQTPKYLVTQMGNDKSIKCEQNLGHDTMYWYKQDSKKFLKIMFSYNNKELIINETVPNRFSPKSPDKAHLNLHINSLELGDSAVYFCASSPQSSYNSPLHFGNGTRLTVT.

V usage is TRBV29-1 and J usage is TRBJ1-1; 8 nucleotides match TRBD1. Germline V gene sequence: CDR1 SQVTM, CDR2 ANQGSEA. After removal of 4 bases from V and 3 bases from J, the junction contained 4 bases not matched to a gene. CDR3 length: 13 amino acids. The CDR3 loop reads CSVGQGPDTEAFF. The CDR3 DNA reads TGCAGCGTTGGACAGGGGCCGGACACTGAAGCTTTCTTT.

This clonotype was counted between two and nine times. The chain carries TRBV4-2 and TRBJ2-2; D is perhaps TRBD2 (6 bases). V was shortened by 1 base and J by 3 bases, with 12 bases between the two germline ends. Germline CDR1 LGHNA, CDR2 YNFKEQ. The CDR3 runs 16 residues. The CDR3 nucleotides read TGTGCCAGCAGCCAAGGGCGGGAAATCGACACCGGGGAGCTGTTTTTT. Protein sequence: CASSQGREIDTGELFF.

The rearrangement joins TRBV20-1 to TRBJ2-5; a weak D match, TRBD1 (6 bases). The J call could be wrong; TRBJ2-7 is a better fit for the DNA end. CDR1 and CDR2 from the germline V gene are DFQATT and SNEGSKA (reference sequence). This CDR3 spans 14 amino acids. The CDR3 nucleotides are TGCAGTGCCGACGACTCCAGGGGCGACTACGAGCAGTACTTC. It specifies CSADDSRGDYEQYF.

This clonotype was counted many times. V usage is TRBV28 and J usage is TRBJ2-7; unclear D gene. Trimming removed 5 bases from V and 9 bases from J, with 20 bases in between. The CDR3 totals 14 residues. CDR1 is MDHEN and CDR2 is SYDVKM in the germline V gene. In DNA form, the CDR3 reads TGTGCCAGCAGTGGATTGGGATATTTGATGGGGCAGTACTTC. Protein sequence: CASSGLGYLMGQYF.

The chain uses TRBV7-9 and TRBJ1-1; maybe TRBD1 (6 bases). CDR1 SEHNR and CDR2 FQNEAQ come from the germline V gene (reference sequence). V lost 6 bases and J lost 1, with 12 bases in between. This CDR3 has 14 residues. The CDR3 DNA reads TGTGCCAGCAGGAATGAGGACAGGAACACTGAAGCTTTCTTT. The encoded protein is CASRNEDRNTEAFF.

This clonotype has a single count. This sequence joins TRBV24-1 and TRBJ2-3; D might be TRBD1 or TRBD2, each matching 6 bases. The CDR3 consists of 16 residues. CDR1 and CDR2 (germline): KGHDR, SFDVKD. Trimming took off 5 bases at V and 2 bases at J, with 16 bases between the two ends. CDR3 bases: TGTGCCACCAGTGGTCTAGGGGGGCACGACACAGATACGCAGTATTTT. Translation: CATSGLGGHDTDTQYF.

This clonotype was seen a few times. The rearrangement links TRBV7-6 to TRBJ2-3, with 10 positions matching TRBD2. The CDR3 spans 18 residues. The J segment lost 2 bases and the V segment lost 1 base, leaving 9 bases of the junction unmatched. Germline-derived CDR1 and CDR2 are SGHVS and FNYEAQ. The CDR3 protein is CASSLVFGLAGDTDTQYF. Written as DNA, the CDR3 is TGTGCCAGCAGCTTAGTCTTCGGGCTAGCGGGAGACACAGATACGCAGTATTTT.

The V gene is TRBV3-1, the J gene TRBJ1-4, with 9 bases matching TRBD1. This CDR3 contains 16 residues. The V segment lost 4 bases and the J segment 1 base; nucleotides outside the gene matches: 4. Looked up from germline, CDR1 is LGHDT and CDR2 is YNNKEL (reference sequence). CDR3 nucleotides: TGTGCCAGCAGCCCACGGACAGGGGAAACTAATGAAAAACTGTTTTTT. This codes for CASSPRTGETNEKLFF.

This sequence joins TRBV20-1 and TRBJ2-7; no clear D gene. V was trimmed by 5 bases and J by 0 bases, leaving 14 bases between them. CDR1 and CDR2 (germline): DFQATT, SNEGSKA (reference sequence). CDR3 length: 14 amino acids. This CDR3 reads CSAPAEQSSYEQYF. Here the CDR3 DNA reads TGCAGTGCTCCCGCGGAACAAAGCTCCTACGAGCAGTACTTC.

This clonotype was counted between two and nine times. The chain carries TRBV9 and TRBJ2-1; 7 bases fit TRBD2. Germline V gives CDR1 SGDLS, CDR2 YYNGEE. Trimming at V came to 4 bases and at J to 7 bases, leaving 11 bases not matched to a gene. CDR3 length equals 15 residues. The DNA of the CDR3 is TGTGCCAGCAGCTCCTTTGACTGGGGAGGGAATGAGCAGTTCTTC. Translation gives CASSSFDWGGNEQFF.

In its sample, this clonotype was seen a few times. CDR3 protein: CASSDLAGGREQFF. The CDR3 DNA reads as TGTGCCAGCAGCGACCTAGCGGGGGGGCGTGAGCAGTTCTTC. This chain links TRBV9 with TRBJ2-1; 12 bases map to TRBD2. J gave up 9 bases and V 3 bases, and 4 bases lay outside the gene matches. Germline V gene data show CDR1 as SGDLS and CDR2 as YYNGEE. The CDR3 is 14 amino acids.

This chain uses TRBV7-2 with TRBJ2-3; the D gene could be TRBD1 or TRBD2 (5 bases each). V was clipped by 5 bases and J by 4 bases, with 16 bases between them. The CDR3 consists of 15 residues. Germline lookup yields CDR1 SGHTA and CDR2 FQGNSA. CDR3 in DNA: TGTGCCAGCAGCCCCCAGAGGGGTCGGGCAGATACGCAGTATTTT. The encoded protein is CASSPQRGRADTQYF.

This clonotype was detected only a few times. This sequence joins TRBV7-9 and TRBJ1-1; 7 bases agree with TRBD1. The CDR3 consists of 14 residues. The J segment lost 4 bases and the V segment lost 5 bases, leaving 7 bases of the junction unmatched. The germline V gene encodes CDR1 SEHNR and CDR2 FQNEAQ (reference sequence). Here the CDR3 DNA reads TGTGCCAGCAGCCGACAGGGAGGGGGCACTGAAGCTTTCTTT. The encoded protein is CASSRQGGGTEAFF.